The 29 T cell receptor beta chains reported below all come from one sample, sequenced in a study of metastatic and nonmetastatic thyroid tumors. There were no patients who had received any treatment before thyroid surgery. TCRdb re-processed the PCR reads through MiXCR. The repertoire holds roughly 59,000 clones, 15% to 20% seen once, with around 9% in the top ten. Sequenced: blood. Receptors were obtained from a male donor with papillary thyroid cancer or a benign thyroid nodule (not recorded which). Some clones in this sample may be carry-over from other donors' samples.

The table lists this clone with many counts. The rearrangement uses TRBV9 and TRBJ2-1; TRBD2 matches 7 bases. In germline, CDR1 is SGDLS, CDR2 YYNGEE. This CDR3 is built from 16 residues. V lost 3 bases and J lost 0; bases outside the gene matches: 6. The CDR3 nucleotides are TGTGCCAGCAGCGCGCGGGAGAAAAGCTCCTACAATGAGCAGTTCTTC. It translates to CASSAREKSSYNEQFF.

In this sample, this clone turned up a few times. A much larger clone differs from this one at a single base, so this may be a read error. V and J are TRBV12-3 or TRBV12-4 and TRBJ2-5; 9 bases fit TRBD2. The CDR3 spans 16 residues. The CDR3 bases are TGTGCCAGCAGTTTGGTTAGCGGGGGTTACCAAGATACCCAGTACTTC. The encoded protein is CASSLVSGGYQDTQYF.

This clone was observed once. This chain connects TRBV20-1 to TRBJ2-2; TRBD2 might be the D (6 bases). Per germline, CDR1 DFQATT and CDR2 SNEGSKA (reference sequence). The CDR3 contains 13 residues. V lost 5 bases to trimming and J lost 14 bases, with 21 bases between them. The CDR3 coding sequence is TGCAGTGCTGACCCTAGCGACACCGGTGATCTGTTTTTT. Protein: CSADPSDTGDLFF.

This clone came up a few times. This may arise from a read error, as a much more abundant clone is one base away. The same CDR3 arises from other DNA sequences in this sample as well. The rearrangement uses TRBV9 and TRBJ2-1, with TRBD2 matching 16 bases. V lost 3 bases and J lost 16; bases outside the gene matches: 7. CDR1 is SGDLS, CDR2 YYNGEE, per germline. The CDR3 has 14 amino acids. In DNA form, the CDR3 reads TGTGCCAGCAGCGGGGGACTAGCGGGAGGGCCTGCTTTCTTC. This gives the protein CASSGGLAGGPAFF.

This clone was seen more than once but under ten times. The rearrangement joins TRBV19 to TRBJ2-7; D is perhaps TRBD2 (6 bases). Trimming removed 3 bases at V and 3 bases at J, with 15 bases between. This CDR3 has 15 residues. CDR1 is LNHDA and CDR2 is SQIVND in the germline V gene (reference sequence). The CDR3 here is CASSISGESGYEQYF. The CDR3 nucleotides read TGTGCCAGTAGTATTTCGGGGGAATCGGGCTACGAGCAGTACTTC.

This clone was recorded many times. The V gene is TRBV9, the J gene TRBJ2-3; the match to TRBD1 covers 7 bases. Germline CDR1 reads SGDLS; CDR2 reads YYNGEE. CDR3 length equals 13 residues. The J segment lost 3 bases and the V segment lost 3 bases, leaving 1 base of the junction unmatched. CDR3 sequence (DNA): TGTGCCAGCAGCGCGGGACAGACAGATACGCAGTATTTT. This translates into CASSAGQTDTQYF.

This clone was observed at least ten times. V is TRBV20-1 and J is TRBJ2-2; TRBD2 aligns across 14 bases. This CDR3 contains 16 residues. Germline V gene lookup returns CDR1 DFQATT and CDR2 SNEGSKA (reference sequence). V lost 6 bases, J lost 4 bases, and 7 bases stayed unmatched. CDR3 DNA sequence: TGCAGTGCGAGACTAGCGGGGGGGATGACCACCGGGGAGCTGTTTTTT. The encoded protein is CSARLAGGMTTGELFF.

The sample holds many counts of this clone. As DNA, the CDR3 is TGTGCCAGCAGCTCGCAACAGGGAATCGGGGATGAGCAGTTCTTC. Protein: CASSSQQGIGDEQFF. V usage is TRBV7-9 and J usage is TRBJ2-1, with D maybe TRBD1 (6 bases). Germline loops: CDR1 SEHNR, CDR2 FQNEAQ (reference sequence). The V gene lost 4 bases and the J gene lost 8 bases, with 18 bases spanning the gap. The CDR3 extends over 15 amino acids.

This clone appeared a few times. This chain uses TRBV6-1 with TRBJ2-7, with a weak D call TRBD1 (5 bases). The CDR3 is made up of 14 amino acids. The germline V gene encodes CDR1 MNHNS and CDR2 SASEGT. The CDR3 coding sequence is TGTGCCAGCAGTCTGGACATAAGCTCCTACGAACAGTACGTC. Its protein is CASSLDISSYEQYV.

This clone was counted a single time. The chain links TRBV30 to TRBJ2-7; TRBD1 matches 7 bases. CDR1 is GTSNPN and CDR2 is SVGIG in the germline V gene (reference sequence). The CDR3 has 13 amino acids. V trimming: 2 bases; J trimming: 5 bases; junction bases outside the gene matches: 6. The CDR3 here is CAWSTIQGDEQYF. The CDR3 DNA reads as TGTGCCTGGAGTACCATTCAGGGGGACGAGCAGTACTTC.

Of note for this clone: One junction end disagrees with the germline gene, perhaps due to a read error. This same CDR3 is encoded by further DNA sequences in the sample. V gene TRBV2 combines with J gene TRBJ2-6; the match to TRBD1 covers 7 bases. The germline V gene encodes CDR1 SNHLY and CDR2 FYNNEI. The CDR3 covers 22 residues. This chain's CDR3 is CASSVRLSARGMTVSGANVLTF. CDR3 DNA: TGTGCCAGCAGTGTCCGATTGTCAGCCAGGGGGATGACGGTTTCTGGTGCCAACGTCCTGACTTTC.

This clone was found many times. The genes are TRBV9 and TRBJ2-1, with D possibly matching TRBD2 (6 bases). This CDR3 comprises 15 residues. V was cut by 0 bases and J by 1 base, with 8 bases left in between. Germline CDR1 is SGDLS and CDR2 is YYNGEE. CDR3 in amino acids: CASSVGRGSYNEQFF. The CDR3 DNA sequence: TGTGCCAGCAGCGTAGGGAGGGGATCCTACAATGAGCAGTTCTTC.

This clone was picked up many times. The genes are TRBV5-8 and TRBJ1-1; a weak D match, TRBD1 (6 bases). The CDR3 contains 13 residues. Germline CDR1 reads SGHTS; CDR2 reads YDEGEE. V was shortened by 5 bases and J by 4 bases, with 12 bases between the two germline ends. The CDR3 sequence: CASRAGTSTEAFF. CDR3 nucleotide sequence: TGTGCCAGCAGGGCCGGGACAAGCACTGAAGCTTTCTTT. Combining the CDR3 with reference TRBV5-8 and TRBJ1-1 gives the whole variable domain EAGVTQSPTHLIKTRGQQATLRCSPISGHTSVYWYQQALGLGLQFLLWYDEGEERNRGNFPPRFSGRQFPNYSSELNVNALELEDSALYLCASRAGTSTEAFFGQGTRLTVV.

In the case of this clone: Given a much more abundant clone one base away, this may be a read error. The V gene is TRBV5-5, the J gene TRBJ1-1; D gene ambiguous. V gave up 6 bases and J gave up 0 bases, with 15 bases separating them. Germline lookup yields CDR1 SGHKS and CDR2 YYEKEE (reference sequence). The CDR3 consists of 15 residues. CDR3 nucleotide sequence: TGTGCCAGCACAATGGGAAAGTTTATGAACACTGAAGCTTTCTTT. Protein sequence: CASTMGKFMNTEAFF.

This clone occurred a few times. V gene TRBV6-2 or TRBV6-3 combines with J gene TRBJ1-5; D not certain. V gave up 7 bases and J gave up 1 base, with 8 bases separating them. The CDR3 loop spans 13 amino acids. CDR1 and CDR2 from the germline V gene are MNHEY and SVGEGT. The CDR3 region has the DNA TGTGCCAGCACTTTATTCAGCAATCAGCCCCAGCATTTT. This translates into CASTLFSNQPQHF.

This clone was observed many times. A junction boundary mismatches the germline segment, possibly from a read error. The chain has TRBV7-7 and TRBJ2-7; 7 nucleotides line up with TRBD1. This CDR3 spans 14 amino acids. Germline CDR1 is SSHAT and CDR2 is FNYEAQ (reference sequence). CDR3 in amino acids: CASSPRDSSYEQYF. In nucleotides, the CDR3 is TGTGCTAGCAGTCCCCGGGACAGCTCCTACGAGCAGTACTTC.

This clone has at least ten counts. The CDR3 nucleotides read TGTGCCAGCAGCCAAGCGAGGACAGGGGGCTATAATGAAAAACTGTTTTTT. Translated: CASSQARTGGYNEKLFF. This chain joins TRBV4-2 and TRBJ1-4, with 11 bases matching TRBD1. Germline assignment: CDR1 LGHNA and CDR2 YNFKEQ. The CDR3 contains 17 residues. The V and J ends lost 1 base and 4 bases, in that order; junction bases with no gene match: 5.

J is TRBJ2-7 and V is TRBV5-1; D perhaps matches TRBD1 (6 bases). The CDR3 totals 15 residues. V lost 0 bases and J lost 3, with 13 bases in between. CDR1 is SGHRS, CDR2 YFSETQ, per germline. CDR3 sequence (DNA): TGCGCCAGCAGCTTGGTGGCAGGGGTCTACTACGAGCAGTACTTC. Its protein is CASSLVAGVYYEQYF.

This clone has more than one count but fewer than ten. One junction end does not reproduce the germline sequence, and a read error may be involved. The rearrangement links TRBV15 to TRBJ2-7; D gene ambiguous. Germline V gene lookup returns CDR1 LNHNV and CDR2 YYDKDF (reference sequence). The CDR3 sequence is 12 residues long. The CDR3 DNA reads as TGTGCCAGCAGCCCCGACGGCTACGAGCAGTACTTC. This sequence encodes CASSPDGYEQYF.

At least ten counts were recorded for this clone. The chain couples TRBV7-2 to TRBJ2-2; D gene ambiguous. The CDR3 spans 13 residues. Germline V gene sequence: CDR1 SGHTA, CDR2 FQGNSA. V lost 1 base and J 7 bases, leaving 7 bases between the germline ends. CDR3 sequence reads: CASSLEAFGELFF. In DNA form, the CDR3 reads TGTGCCAGCAGCTTAGAAGCGTTCGGGGAGCTGTTTTTT.

This clone was seen at least ten times. This chain uses TRBV6-1 with TRBJ2-7, with 10 nucleotides matching TRBD1. The CDR3 extends over 14 amino acids. The germline gives CDR1 MNHNS, CDR2 SASEGT. V was pared by 10 bases and J by 6 bases, with 12 bases of the junction left unmatched. Here the CDR3 reads CATSDWGTGVEQYV. The CDR3 DNA reads TGTGCCACCTCGGATTGGGGGACAGGGGTCGAGCAGTACGTC.

Many counts were recorded for this clone. The rearrangement links TRBV29-1 to TRBJ2-1; D is uncertain. The V end was cut by 5 bases, the J end by 4 bases, with 6 bases between. There are 11 residues in the CDR3. Germline CDR1 reads SQVTM; CDR2 reads ANQGSEA. The CDR3 sequence is CSVIEYNEQFF. CDR3 nucleotides: TGCAGCGTTATAGAATACAATGAGCAGTTCTTC.

Regarding this clone: Germline and junction disagree at one end, which may indicate a read error. The rearrangement joins TRBV25-1 to TRBJ2-2, with 10 bases fitting TRBD2. Looked up from germline, CDR1 is MGHDK and CDR2 is SYGVNS. The length of the CDR3 is 14 residues. The CDR3 DNA reads TGTGCCAGCAGTCTAGCGGGAGTGTCCGGCGAGCTGTTTTTT. It is translated as CASSLAGVSGELFF. The entire variable domain, with the rest obtained from reference TRBV25-1 and TRBJ2-2, is as follows: EADIYQTPRYLVIGTGKKITLECSQTMGHDKMYWYQQDPGMELHLIHYSYGVNSTEKGDLSSESTVSRIRTEHFPLTLESARPSHTSQYLCASSLAGVSGELFFGEGSRLTVL.

This clone was counted ten times or more. This chain joins TRBV2 and TRBJ1-6; D remains ambiguous. The V end was cut by 7 bases, the J end by 9 bases, with 10 bases between. Germline V CDR1 and CDR2: SNHLY, FYNNEI. The length of the CDR3 is 12 residues. CDR3 sequence (DNA): TGTGCCAGCACTAGAATGGGTTCACCCCTCCACTTT. It encodes CASTRMGSPLHF. Full variable domain (missing parts from reference TRBV2 and TRBJ1-6): EPEVTQTPSHQVTQMGQEVILRCVPISNHLYFYWYRQILGQKVEFLVSFYNNEISEKSEIFDDQFSVERPDGSNFTLKIRSTKLEDSAMYFCASTRMGSPLHFGNGTRLTVT.

This clone showed up many times. This chain connects TRBV29-1 to TRBJ2-7; no firm D call. The germline V gene encodes CDR1 SQVTM and CDR2 ANQGSEA. This CDR3 is built from 12 residues. Trimming shortened V by 6 bases and J by 3 bases, and 12 bases separated the two germline ends. This CDR3 reads CSVAREHYEQYF. CDR3 bases: TGCAGCGTGGCCCGAGAGCACTACGAGCAGTACTTC.

This clone appeared many times. The chain couples TRBV20-1 to TRBJ1-1; D not certain. The V end was cut by 1 base, the J end by 0 bases, with 3 bases between. The germline gives CDR1 DFQATT, CDR2 SNEGSKA (reference sequence). The CDR3 has 12 amino acids. The CDR3, as DNA: TGCAGTGCTAGAGGAGTGAACACTGAAGCTTTCTTT. Encoded protein: CSARGVNTEAFF.

The table lists this clone with many counts. The chain uses TRBV2 and TRBJ2-6; D possibly corresponds to TRBD1 (5 bases). The CDR3 runs 15 residues. Germline loops: CDR1 SNHLY, CDR2 FYNNEI. Trimming shortened V by 6 bases and J by 0 bases, and 9 bases separated the two germline ends. CDR3 region: CASSQTASGANVLTF. For the CDR3, the DNA is TGTGCCAGCAGCCAGACAGCCTCTGGGGCCAACGTCCTGACTTTC.

J is TRBJ2-3 and V is TRBV27; 9 bases map to TRBD2. CDR1 is MNHEY, CDR2 SMNVEV, per germline (reference sequence). V dropped 4 bases and J dropped 4; count of bases not matched to a gene: 6. This CDR3 is 15 amino acids long. Written as DNA, the CDR3 is TGTGCCAGCAGTTCAGGGACTAGCAGTGCAGATACGCAGTATTTT. This sequence encodes CASSSGTSSADTQYF.

A word on this clone: This could be a read error, since a much larger clone is one nucleotide away. Since no conserved phenylalanine or tryptophan closes the CDR3, a read error is the likely cause. It is unclear where the CDR3 begins or ends on the DNA, so no DNA is shown, and the CDR3 is as TCRdb lists it. The V and J genes are TRBV29-1 and TRBJ2-4; TRBD1 reflects the table's D call only, with no check against the DNA. Germline CDR1 and CDR2: SQVTM and ANQGSEA. The CDR3 spans 8 residues, counting both ends. The CDR3: CSVGAGAV.